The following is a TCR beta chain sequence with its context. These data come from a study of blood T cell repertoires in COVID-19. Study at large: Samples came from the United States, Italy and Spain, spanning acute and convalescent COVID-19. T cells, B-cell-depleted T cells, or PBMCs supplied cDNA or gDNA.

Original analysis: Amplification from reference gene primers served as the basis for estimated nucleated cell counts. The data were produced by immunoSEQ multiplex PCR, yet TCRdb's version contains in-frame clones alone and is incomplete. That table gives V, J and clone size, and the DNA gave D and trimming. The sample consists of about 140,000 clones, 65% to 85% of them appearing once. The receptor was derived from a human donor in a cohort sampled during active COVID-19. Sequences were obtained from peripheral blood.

The CDR3 nucleotides are TGTGCCAGCACTCCGGACAGGGATGGCTACACCTTC. It encodes CASTPDRDGYTF. The chain uses TRBV12-3 or TRBV12-4 and TRBJ1-2; TRBD1 agrees at 8 bases. This CDR3 region has 12 residues. With V trimmed by 7 bases and J by 6 bases, 4 bases remained unmatched.